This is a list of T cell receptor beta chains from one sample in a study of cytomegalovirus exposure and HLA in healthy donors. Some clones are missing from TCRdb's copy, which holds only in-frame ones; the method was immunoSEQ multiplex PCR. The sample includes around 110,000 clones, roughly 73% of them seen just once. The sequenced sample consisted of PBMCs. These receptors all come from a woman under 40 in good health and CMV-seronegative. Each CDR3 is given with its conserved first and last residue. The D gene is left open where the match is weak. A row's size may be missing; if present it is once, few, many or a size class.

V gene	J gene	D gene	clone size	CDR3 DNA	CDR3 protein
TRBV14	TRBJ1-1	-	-	TGTGCCAGCAGCCAAGAGAGTATCGGAGCTTTCTTT	CASSQESIGAFF
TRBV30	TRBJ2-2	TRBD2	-	TGTGCCTGGAAGTTTCTGTGGGAGCGGGGTTTAACGAACACCGGGGAGCTGTTTTTT	CAWKFLWERGLTNTGELFF
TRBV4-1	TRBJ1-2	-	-	TGCGCCAGCAGCCAAGATCGAGTGGGGCAGGGTATCCGCAGCTACACCTTC	CASSQDRVGQGIRSYTF
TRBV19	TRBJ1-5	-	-	TGTGCCACCTCGGGGTCAATTGCCCTACAGTCTCATTTT	CATSGSIALQSHF
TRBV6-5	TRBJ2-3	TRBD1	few	TGTGCCAGCAGTTTCTCCGGGACAGGGGCCACAGATACGCAGTATTTT	CASSFSGTGATDTQYF
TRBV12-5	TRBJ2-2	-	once	TGTGCTAGTGGTTTGCCCGGACGCAGGGATATGAACACCGGGGAGCTGTTTTTT	CASGLPGRRDMNTGELFF
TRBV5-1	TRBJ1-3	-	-	TGCGCCAGCAGCGAAACCGGGGTCTCTGGAAACACCATATATTTT	CASSETGVSGNTIYF
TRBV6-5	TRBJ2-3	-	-	TGTGCCAGCAGTCGAACGCAGAGCACAGATACGCAGTATTTT	CASSRTQSTDTQYF
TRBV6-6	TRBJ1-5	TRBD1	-	TGTGCCAGCAGTCGAGGACAGGGAAATCAGCCCCAGCATTTT	CASSRGQGNQPQHF
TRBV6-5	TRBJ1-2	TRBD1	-	TGTGCCAGCAGTTCACTAACAGGGGGCTTGGATGGCTACACCTTC	CASSSLTGGLDGYTF
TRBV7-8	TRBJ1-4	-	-	TGTGCCAGCAGCTTGGCGGTTGCAACTAATGAAAAACTGTTTTTT	CASSLAVATNEKLFF
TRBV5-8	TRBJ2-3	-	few	TGTGCCAGCAGCTTCCTAACGACAGCTAAGGATACGCAGTATTTT	CASSFLTTAKDTQYF
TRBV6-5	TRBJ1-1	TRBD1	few	TGTGCCAGCAGTTACGAAAAGGGGGCGGTGAACACTGAAGCTTTCTTT	CASSYEKGAVNTEAFF
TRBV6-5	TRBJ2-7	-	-	TGTGCCAGCAGTTACTCGTTTAACAGGGTGGGCTACGAGCAGTACTTC	CASSYSFNRVGYEQYF
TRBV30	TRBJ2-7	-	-	TGTGCCTGGAGTCGAGGGGGTCTAGCCCCTACCGAGCAGTACTTC	CAWSRGGLAPTEQYF
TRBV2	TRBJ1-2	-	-	TGTGCCACCACCCAGGGGAGTTCTGGCTACACCTTC	CATTQGSSGYTF
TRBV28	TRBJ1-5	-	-	TGTGCCAGCAGTTCCTCCCCTCAGCCCCAGCATTTT	CASSSSPQPQHF
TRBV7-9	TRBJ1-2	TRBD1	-	TGTGCCAGCAGCTGGGACAGGGAAGGCTACACCTTC	CASSWDREGYTF
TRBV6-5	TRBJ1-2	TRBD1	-	TGTGCCAGCAGTTCAAGGACAGGCTATGGCTACACCTTC	CASSSRTGYGYTF
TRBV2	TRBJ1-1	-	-	TGTGCCAGCAGTGTTGTAGAGAACACTGAAGCTTTCTTT	CASSVVENTEAFF
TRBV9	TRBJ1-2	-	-	TGTGCCAGCAGCACAGGGTCGAACTATGGCTACACCTTC	CASSTGSNYGYTF
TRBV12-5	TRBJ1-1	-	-	TGTGCTAGTGGTTTGGCGTACCTCGGGGTGCGGACTGAAGCTTTCTTT	CASGLAYLGVRTEAFF
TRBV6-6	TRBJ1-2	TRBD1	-	TGTGCCAGCAGTCTGGGACAGCCTAACTATGGCTACACCTTC	CASSLGQPNYGYTF
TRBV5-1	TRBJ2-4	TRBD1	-	TGCGCCAGCAGCTTGCTTTCTGGGACAGGGTTAAACATTCAGTACTTC	CASSLLSGTGLNIQYF
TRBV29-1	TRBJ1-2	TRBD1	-	TGCAGCGTAGGGACAGGCACCTATGGCTACACCTTC	CSVGTGTYGYTF
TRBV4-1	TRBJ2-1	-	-	TGCGCCAGCAGCCAAGACGCGAACAATGAGCAGTTCTTC	CASSQDANNEQFF
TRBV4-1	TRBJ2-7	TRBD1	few	TGCGCCAGCAGCCAAGGTGGTGGACAGGGTGAATTTTACGAGCAGTACTTC	CASSQGGGQGEFYEQYF
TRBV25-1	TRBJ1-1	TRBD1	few	TGTGCCAGCAGTGATAACAGGGGGATTTCAGGCACTGAAGCTTTCTTT	CASSDNRGISGTEAFF
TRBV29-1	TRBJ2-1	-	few	TGCAGCGTTGGAGGGACAAGCTACAATGAGCAGTTCTTC	CSVGGTSYNEQFF